This T cell receptor beta chain is drawn from a study of CD8 T cells in ankylosing spondylitis. Notes on this clonotype: Its target is not known.

With 0 bases clipped from V and 4 bases from J, the junction kept 3 bases outside the gene matches. Germline loops: CDR1 DFQATT, CDR2 SNEGSKA (reference sequence). The CDR3 totals 15 residues. Study-level points and caveats: Prior work had noted some motif variants in reactive arthritis blood and synovial fluid. Seemingly distinctive of ankylosing spondylitis blood was a TCR beta motif formed by eight highly homologous variants. Reportedly, significant enrichment of disease-linked clones occurred in matched ankylosing spondylitis synovial fluid.

TCRdb recomputed calls from the 5' RACE reads with MiXCR, one row per CDR3 protein. The data show 200,000 or so distinct CDR3 sequences, 13% seen once. The V call is TRBV20-1, the J call TRBJ2-2; 9 bases are a match to TRBD1. The sequencing sample was made of blood, either unsorted or a sorted T cell fraction (not recorded which). This receptor was identified in a female donor with ankylosing spondylitis or in good health (not recorded which). This chain's CDR3 is CSAREQGAFTGELFF. DNA for the CDR3: TGCAGTGCTAGAGAACAGGGGGCGTTCACCGGGGAGCTGTTTTTT.